These 10 T cell receptor beta chains originate from one sample sequenced in a study of cytomegalovirus exposure and HLA in healthy donors. The PCR made use of 60 Vbeta and 13 Jbeta primers. TCRdb's copy holds only in-frame clones and misses some; the assay was immunoSEQ multiplex PCR. This repertoire shows about 100,000 clones, roughly 80% found once; its top ten account for about 7%. Sequences were obtained from PBMCs. The receptors shown here come from a man aged 40-55 years in good health and CMV-seropositive.

J is TRBJ2-3 and V is TRBV9; TRBD2 matches at 11 bases. Per the germline V gene, CDR1 is SGDLS and CDR2 is YYNGEE. V gave up 3 bases and J gave up 3 bases; unmatched junction bases: 9. The CDR3 loop spans 17 amino acids. CDR3 residues: CASSGRTSGLWTDTQYF. In DNA, the CDR3 is TGTGCCAGCAGCGGACGGACTAGCGGGCTATGGACAGATACGCAGTATTTT.

This clone has just a few counts. This chain uses TRBV19 with TRBJ2-7; 7 bases align to TRBD1. J gave up 0 bases and V 5 bases, and 10 bases lay outside the gene matches. Germline V gene sequence: CDR1 LNHDA, CDR2 SQIVND (reference sequence). The length of the CDR3 is 16 residues. As DNA, the CDR3 is TGTGCCAGTAGTGAAAGGACAGGATTGAGCTCCTACGAGCAGTACTTC. Amino acid sequence: CASSERTGLSSYEQYF.

The CDR3 reads CASAPREGRHNEQFF. The DNA for the CDR3 is TGTGCCAGCGCACCGCGGGAGGGGCGACACAATGAGCAGTTCTTC. The rearrangement joins TRBV6-4 to TRBJ2-1, with 9 bases aligning to TRBD2. The CDR3 loop spans 15 amino acids. Germline assignment: CDR1 MRHNA and CDR2 SNTAGT. V gave up 8 bases and J gave up 5 bases; unmatched junction bases: 10.

This chain joins TRBV4-2 and TRBJ2-3, with 11 bases matching TRBD2. The junction had 4 bases not matched to a gene; V was cut back by 2 bases and J by 0 bases. The CDR3 consists of 17 residues. Per germline, CDR1 LGHNA and CDR2 YNFKEQ. CDR3 protein: CASSQQTSGGSTDTQYF. The CDR3 DNA reads TGTGCCAGCAGCCAACAAACTAGCGGGGGTAGCACAGATACGCAGTATTTT.

The chain joins TRBV2 to TRBJ1-2, with 8 bases fitting TRBD1. The V gene's germline CDR1 is SNHLY and CDR2 FYNNEI. J lost 6 bases, V lost 2 bases, and 8 bases had no gene match. This CDR3 has 15 residues. This CDR3 is CASSESQGAFDGYTF. DNA of the CDR3: TGTGCCAGCAGTGAATCTCAGGGGGCTTTCGATGGCTACACCTTC.

The chain combines TRBV7-9 with TRBJ1-1; D gene uncertain. Germline V gene sequence: CDR1 SEHNR, CDR2 FQNEAQ (reference sequence). V was shortened by 7 bases and J by 7 bases, with 16 bases between the two germline ends. The CDR3 is 13 amino acids. CDR3 DNA sequence: TGTGCCAGCAACCTAGAGGTCCGGAGTGAAGCTTTCTTT. Translated, it gives CASNLEVRSEAFF.

The chain links TRBV7-9 to TRBJ1-4; tentatively, D is TRBD1 (5 bases). The germline gives CDR1 SEHNR, CDR2 FQNEAQ (reference sequence). V was pared by 5 bases and J by 8 bases, with 15 bases between. This CDR3 comprises 14 residues. The DNA of the CDR3 is TGTGCCAGCAGCCCGGCAGGGTTTGGGGAAAAACTGTTTTTT. This codes for CASSPAGFGEKLFF.

This clone was counted only a few times. The chain carries TRBV28 and TRBJ2-7; TRBD1 agrees at 9 bases. The trim removed 6 bases at V and 10 bases at J, leaving 13 bases unmatched. CDR3 length equals 14 residues. Per the germline V gene, CDR1 is MDHEN and CDR2 is SYDVKM. The CDR3 sequence is CASSPTSGTGLQYF. DNA for the CDR3: TGTGCCAGCAGCCCGACTTCCGGGACAGGGTTACAGTACTTC.

The chain combines TRBV10-3 with TRBJ2-3; the match to TRBD2 covers 12 bases. This CDR3 comprises 14 residues. The junction had 5 bases not matched to a gene; V was cut back by 7 bases and J by 6 bases. Germline assignment: CDR1 ENHRY and CDR2 SYGVKD. CDR3 nucleotides: TGTGCCATCAAGCCTAGCGGGAGGGCCGATACGCAGTATTTT. It is translated as CAIKPSGRADTQYF.

CDR3: CASSRAGGGPSTDTQYF. CDR3 in DNA: TGTGCCAGCAGCCGGGCGGGGGGAGGACCTAGCACAGATACGCAGTATTTT. The V and J genes are TRBV4-2 and TRBJ2-3, with TRBD2 matching over 8 bases. With 4 bases clipped from V and 0 bases from J, the junction kept 9 bases outside the gene matches. This CDR3 is built from 17 residues. Germline loops: CDR1 LGHNA, CDR2 YNFKEQ.